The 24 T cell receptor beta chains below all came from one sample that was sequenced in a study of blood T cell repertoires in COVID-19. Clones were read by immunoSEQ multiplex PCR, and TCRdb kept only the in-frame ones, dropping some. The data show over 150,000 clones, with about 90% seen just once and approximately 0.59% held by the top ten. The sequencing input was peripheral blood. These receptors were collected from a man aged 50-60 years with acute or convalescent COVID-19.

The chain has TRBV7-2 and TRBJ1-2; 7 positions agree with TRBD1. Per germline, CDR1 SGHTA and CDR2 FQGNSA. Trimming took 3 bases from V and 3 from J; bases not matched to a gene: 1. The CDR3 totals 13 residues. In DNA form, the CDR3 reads TGTGCCAGCAGCTTTGACAGGGACTATGGCTACACCTTC. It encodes CASSFDRDYGYTF.

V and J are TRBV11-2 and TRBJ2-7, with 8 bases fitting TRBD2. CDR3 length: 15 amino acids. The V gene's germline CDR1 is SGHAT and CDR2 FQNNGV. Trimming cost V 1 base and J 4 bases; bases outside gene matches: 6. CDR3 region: CASSLGGRPDYEQYF. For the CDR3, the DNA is TGTGCCAGCAGCTTAGGCGGGAGGCCGGATTACGAGCAGTACTTC.

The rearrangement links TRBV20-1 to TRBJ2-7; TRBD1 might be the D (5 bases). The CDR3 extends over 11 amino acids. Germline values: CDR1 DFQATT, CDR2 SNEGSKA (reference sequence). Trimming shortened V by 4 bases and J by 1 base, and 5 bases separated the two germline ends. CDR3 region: CSAKGSYEQYF. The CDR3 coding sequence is TGCAGTGCTAAGGGGTCCTACGAGCAGTACTTC.

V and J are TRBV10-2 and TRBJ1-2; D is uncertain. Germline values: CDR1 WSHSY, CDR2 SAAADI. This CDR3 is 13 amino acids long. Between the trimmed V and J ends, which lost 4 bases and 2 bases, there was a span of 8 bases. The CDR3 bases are TGCGCCAGCAGTGGTGGCGGCAACTATGGCTACACCTTC. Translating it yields CASSGGGNYGYTF.

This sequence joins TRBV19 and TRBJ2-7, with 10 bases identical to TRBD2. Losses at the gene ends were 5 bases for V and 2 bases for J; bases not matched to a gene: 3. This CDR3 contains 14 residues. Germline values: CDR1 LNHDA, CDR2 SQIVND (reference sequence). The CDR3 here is CASSRSGRAYEQYF. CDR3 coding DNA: TGTGCCAGTAGTCGCAGCGGGAGGGCCTACGAGCAGTACTTC.

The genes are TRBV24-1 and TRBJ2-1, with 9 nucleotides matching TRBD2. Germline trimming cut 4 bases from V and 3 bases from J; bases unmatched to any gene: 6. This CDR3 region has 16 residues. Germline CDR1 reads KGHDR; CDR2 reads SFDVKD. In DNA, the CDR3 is TGTGCCACCAGTGACAGGATAGCGGGAGACTACAATGAGCAGTTCTTC. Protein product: CATSDRIAGDYNEQFF.

The CDR3 spells CASSVVYGRGNEQFF. CDR3 DNA sequence: TGTGCCAGCAGCGTAGTTTATGGGAGGGGGAATGAGCAGTTCTTC. This chain connects TRBV9 to TRBJ2-1, with a possible D match to TRBD2 (7 bases). The germline gives CDR1 SGDLS, CDR2 YYNGEE. The CDR3 consists of 15 residues. V was pared by 0 bases and J by 7 bases, with 14 bases between.

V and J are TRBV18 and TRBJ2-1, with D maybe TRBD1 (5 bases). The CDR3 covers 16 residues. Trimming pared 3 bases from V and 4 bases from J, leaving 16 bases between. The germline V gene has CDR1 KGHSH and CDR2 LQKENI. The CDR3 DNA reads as TGTGCCAGCTCACCCTGGGGCAGCACGAATTACAATGAGCAGTTCTTC. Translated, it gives CASSPWGSTNYNEQFF.

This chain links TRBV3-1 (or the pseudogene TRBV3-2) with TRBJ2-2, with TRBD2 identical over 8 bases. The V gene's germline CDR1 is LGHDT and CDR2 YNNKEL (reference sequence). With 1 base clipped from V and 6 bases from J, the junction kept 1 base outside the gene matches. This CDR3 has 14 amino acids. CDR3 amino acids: CASSQAGGPGELFF. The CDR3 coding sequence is TGTGCCAGCAGCCAAGCGGGGGGGCCCGGGGAGCTGTTTTTT.

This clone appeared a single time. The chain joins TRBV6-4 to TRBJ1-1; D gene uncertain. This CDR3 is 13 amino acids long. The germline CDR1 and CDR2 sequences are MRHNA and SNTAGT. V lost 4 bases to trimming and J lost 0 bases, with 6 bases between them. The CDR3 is CASSVGMNTEAFF. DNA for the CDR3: TGTGCCAGCAGTGTCGGGATGAACACTGAAGCTTTCTTT.

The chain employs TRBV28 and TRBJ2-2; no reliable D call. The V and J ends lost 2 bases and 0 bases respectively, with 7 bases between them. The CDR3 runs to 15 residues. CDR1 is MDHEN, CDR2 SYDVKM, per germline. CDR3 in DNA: TGTGCCAGCAGTTTAGTCAGAACGAACACCGGGGAGCTGTTTTTT. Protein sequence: CASSLVRTNTGELFF.

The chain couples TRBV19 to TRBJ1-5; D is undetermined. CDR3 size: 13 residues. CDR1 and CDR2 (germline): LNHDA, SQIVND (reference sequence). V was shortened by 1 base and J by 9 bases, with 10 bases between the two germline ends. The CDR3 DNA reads TGTGCCAGTAGTATAGGAGCCTTTGGGCCCCAGCATTTT. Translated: CASSIGAFGPQHF. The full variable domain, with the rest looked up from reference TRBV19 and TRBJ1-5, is DGGITQSPKYLFRKEGQNVTLSCEQNLNHDAMYWYRQDPGQGLRLIYYSQIVNDFQKGDIAEGYSVSREKKESFPLTVTSAQKNPTAFYLCASSIGAFGPQHFGDGTRLSIL.

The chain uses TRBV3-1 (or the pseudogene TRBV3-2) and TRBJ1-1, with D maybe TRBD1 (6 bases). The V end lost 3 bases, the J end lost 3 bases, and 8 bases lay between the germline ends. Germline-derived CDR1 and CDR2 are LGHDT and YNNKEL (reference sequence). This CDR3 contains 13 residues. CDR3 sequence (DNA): TGTGCCAGCAGCCAGGGGGCGTACACTGAAGCTTTCTTT. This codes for CASSQGAYTEAFF.

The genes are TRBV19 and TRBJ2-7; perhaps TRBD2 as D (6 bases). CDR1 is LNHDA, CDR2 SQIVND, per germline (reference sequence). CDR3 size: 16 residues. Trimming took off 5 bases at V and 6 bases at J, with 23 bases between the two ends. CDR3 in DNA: TGTGCCAGTAGTTCGTTCCGGGACTCAAGTCAGGGCGAGCAGTACTTC. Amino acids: CASSSFRDSSQGEQYF. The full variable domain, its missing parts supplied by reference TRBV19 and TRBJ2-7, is DGGITQSPKYLFRKEGQNVTLSCEQNLNHDAMYWYRQDPGQGLRLIYYSQIVNDFQKGDIAEGYSVSREKKESFPLTVTSAQKNPTAFYLCASSSFRDSSQGEQYFGPGTRLTVT.

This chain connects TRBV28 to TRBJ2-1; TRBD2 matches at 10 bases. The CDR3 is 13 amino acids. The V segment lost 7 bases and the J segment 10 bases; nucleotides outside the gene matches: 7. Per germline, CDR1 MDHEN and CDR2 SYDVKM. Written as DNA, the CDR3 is TGTGCCAGCAACAAGAGACTAGCGGGCGAGCAGTTCTTC. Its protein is CASNKRLAGEQFF.

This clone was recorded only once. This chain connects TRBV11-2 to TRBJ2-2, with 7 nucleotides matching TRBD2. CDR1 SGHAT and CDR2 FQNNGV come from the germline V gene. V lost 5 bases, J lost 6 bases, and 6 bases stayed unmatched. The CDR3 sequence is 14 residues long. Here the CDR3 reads CASSPRLAPGELFF. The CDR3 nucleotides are TGTGCCAGCAGCCCCCGACTAGCCCCCGGGGAGCTGTTTTTT.

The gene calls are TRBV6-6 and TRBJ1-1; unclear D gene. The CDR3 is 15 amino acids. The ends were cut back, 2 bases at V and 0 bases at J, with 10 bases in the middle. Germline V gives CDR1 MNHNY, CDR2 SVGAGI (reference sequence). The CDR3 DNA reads TGTGCCAGCAGTTACGGAGAGTTTTTGAACACTGAAGCTTTCTTT. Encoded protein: CASSYGEFLNTEAFF.

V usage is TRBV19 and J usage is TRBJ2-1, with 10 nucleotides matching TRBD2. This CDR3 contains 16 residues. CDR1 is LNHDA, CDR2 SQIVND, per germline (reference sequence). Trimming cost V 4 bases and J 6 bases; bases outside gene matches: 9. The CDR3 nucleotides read TGTGCCAGTAGTAGAATGGGACTAGCGCGTATCAATGAGCAGTTCTTC. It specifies CASSRMGLARINEQFF.

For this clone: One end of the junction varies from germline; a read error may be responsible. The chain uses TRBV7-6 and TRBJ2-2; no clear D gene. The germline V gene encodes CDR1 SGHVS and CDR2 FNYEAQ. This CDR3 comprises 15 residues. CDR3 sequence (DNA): TGTGCCAGCAGCTTAGTGCCCGCGGCCACCAGGGAGCTGTTTTTT. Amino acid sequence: CASSLVPAATRELFF.

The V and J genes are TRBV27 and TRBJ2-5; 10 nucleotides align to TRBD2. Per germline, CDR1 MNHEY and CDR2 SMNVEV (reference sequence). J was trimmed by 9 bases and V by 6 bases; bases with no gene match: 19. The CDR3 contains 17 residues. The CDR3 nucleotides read TGTGCCAGCAGGGCCTCCCACGGGACTAGCGAACTGTGGGCCCAGTACTTC. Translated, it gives CASRASHGTSELWAQYF.

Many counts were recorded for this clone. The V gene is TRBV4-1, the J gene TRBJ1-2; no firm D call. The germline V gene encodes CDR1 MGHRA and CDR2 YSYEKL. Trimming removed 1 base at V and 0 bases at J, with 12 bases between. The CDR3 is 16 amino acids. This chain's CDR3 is CASSQGLQTSNYGYTF. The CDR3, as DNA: TGCGCCAGCAGCCAAGGGCTACAGACCTCTAACTATGGCTACACCTTC.

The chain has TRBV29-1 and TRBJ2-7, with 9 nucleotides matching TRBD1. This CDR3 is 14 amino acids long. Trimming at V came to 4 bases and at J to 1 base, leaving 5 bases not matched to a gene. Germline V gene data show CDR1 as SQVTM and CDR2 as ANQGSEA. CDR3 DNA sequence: TGCAGCGTTGTTCTGGACAGGGGTTCCTACGAGCAGTACTTC. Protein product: CSVVLDRGSYEQYF.

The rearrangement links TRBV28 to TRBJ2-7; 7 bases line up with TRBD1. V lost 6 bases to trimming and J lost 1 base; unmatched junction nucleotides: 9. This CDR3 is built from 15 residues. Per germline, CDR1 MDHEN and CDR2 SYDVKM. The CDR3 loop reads CASSRTGRGSYEQYV. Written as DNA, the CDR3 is TGTGCCAGCAGCCGGACAGGACGAGGGTCCTACGAGCAGTACGTC.

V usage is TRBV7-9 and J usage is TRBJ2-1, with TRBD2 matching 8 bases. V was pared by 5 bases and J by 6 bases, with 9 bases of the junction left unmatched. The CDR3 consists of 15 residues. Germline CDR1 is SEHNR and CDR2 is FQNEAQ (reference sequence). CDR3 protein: CASSPRVAGLNEQFF. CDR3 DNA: TGTGCCAGCAGCCCCCGGGTAGCGGGACTCAATGAGCAGTTCTTC.